The T cell receptor (beta chain) under discussion was sequenced for a study of shared clonotypes between healthy human individuals. Whole-study findings and limits: Measured sharing among donors was expected to vary with sequencing depth. What limited the represented genetic and exposure-history diversity was the small number of donors.

The germline V gene has CDR1 LNHDA and CDR2 SQIVND (reference sequence). This CDR3 spans 14 amino acids. Trimming stripped 7 bases from V and 5 bases from J, with 14 bases between. Comment on this clone: Its antigen remains unidentified.

A deep-level run was used for the assay. The genomic DNA of each subset was split evenly across several immunoSEQ plates. Using immunoSEQ multiplex PCR, the repertoire was profiled, and TCRdb retains in-frame clones only, with some absent. The repertoire holds approximately 2.3 million clones, with approximately 93% as singletons. The origin of this receptor is a man aged 18 to 30 in good health. Some clones in this sample may be carry-over from other donors' samples. This sequence joins TRBV19 and TRBJ2-2; D is uncertain. Source material: naive CD4+ T cells from PBMCs. Described subset: CD45RA+ positively selected. The CDR3 loop is CASTYTPRTGELFF. Here the CDR3 DNA reads TGTGCCAGTACTTACACCCCGAGAACCGGGGAGCTGTTTTTT.